Shown below are 22 T cell receptor beta chains from a single sample sequenced in a study of T cell repertoires in cytomegalovirus infection. TCRdb re-called the reads through MiXCR, storing one row per CDR3 protein. Seen here are about 310,000 distinct CDR3 sequences, 17% observed once, and the top ten hold approximately 12%. Sequencing input: PBMCs. Receptors originate from a human donor in good health (CMV status not recorded). Some clones in this sample may be carry-over from other donors' samples.

This clonotype was found once. The rearrangement joins TRBV20-1 to TRBJ1-3; TRBD1 aligns across 8 bases. V was pared by 6 bases and J by 4 bases, with 5 bases of the junction left unmatched. Germline values: CDR1 DFQATT, CDR2 SNEGSKA (reference sequence). The CDR3 totals 13 residues. DNA for the CDR3: TGCAGTGCATACAGGGGGAACGGAAACACCATATATTTT. Translating it yields CSAYRGNGNTIYF.

This clonotype was counted at least ten times. The chain uses TRBV7-2 and TRBJ1-4; weak D call: TRBD1 (5 bases). CDR3 size: 14 residues. CDR1 SGHTA and CDR2 FQGNSA come from the germline V gene. V gave up 5 bases and J gave up 7 bases, with 14 bases separating them. The CDR3 nucleotides read TGTGCCAGCAGCCGACCCCAGGGAAGTGAAAAACTGTTTTTT. Encoded protein: CASSRPQGSEKLFF.

CDR3 sequence reads: CSARSGGGNSPLHF. Written as DNA, the CDR3 is TGCAGTGCTAGATCAGGGGGAGGGAATTCACCCCTCCACTTT. V is TRBV20-1 and J is TRBJ1-6, with 7 bases fitting TRBD1. V was pared by 2 bases and J by 7 bases, with 5 bases of the junction left unmatched. The germline CDR1 and CDR2 sequences are DFQATT and SNEGSKA (reference sequence). CDR3 size: 14 residues.

The genes are TRBV9 and TRBJ2-3; D gene ambiguous. Trimming cost V 7 bases and J 7 bases, with 10 bases left between them. Germline V lookup: CDR1 SGDLS, CDR2 YYNGEE. This CDR3 region has 11 residues. DNA of the CDR3: TGTGCCAGCCCCTCCGAGAATACGCAGTATTTT. As protein: CASPSENTQYF.

This clonotype was seen at least ten times. The rearrangement links TRBV7-6 to TRBJ2-3, with 8 bases fitting TRBD2. This CDR3 region has 15 residues. The V gene's germline CDR1 is SGHVS and CDR2 FNYEAQ. With V trimmed by 6 bases and J by 0 bases, 5 bases remained unmatched. The CDR3 DNA follows: TGTGCCAGCAGATCTAGCGGGTCAAGCACAGATACGCAGTATTTT. Its protein is CASRSSGSSTDTQYF.

In its sample, this clonotype was seen many times. This chain connects TRBV7-9 to TRBJ2-2; tentative D call: TRBD2 (6 bases). Germline V lookup: CDR1 SEHNR, CDR2 FQNEAQ (reference sequence). The CDR3 has 17 amino acids. V lost 5 bases to trimming and J lost 5 bases, with 21 bases between them. The CDR3 protein is CASSAGGGSGSTGELFF. In nucleotides, the CDR3 is TGTGCCAGCAGCGCCGGAGGAGGTAGCGGTAGTACCGGGGAGCTGTTTTTT.

This clonotype was seen many times. This rearrangement joins TRBV7-2 to TRBJ2-1, with D hard to call. V lost 7 bases, J lost 0 bases, and 13 bases lay in between. Germline V gene lookup returns CDR1 SGHTA and CDR2 FQGNSA. This CDR3 region has 15 residues. CDR3 nucleotides: TGTGCCAGCATCTATGAATTCAGCTCCTACAATGAGCAGTTCTTC. Residues: CASIYEFSSYNEQFF.

The chain uses TRBV10-3 and TRBJ2-7; perhaps TRBD1 as D (6 bases). The CDR3 is 15 amino acids. V was pared by 10 bases and J by 7 bases, with 26 bases between. Germline CDR1 ENHRY, CDR2 SYGVKD. The CDR3 region has the DNA TGTGCCACCCAAGGGGGATCCGGGACCCGGAAGGAGCAGTACTTC. It translates to CATQGGSGTRKEQYF.

The rearrangement joins TRBV2 to TRBJ2-7, with a weak D call TRBD1 (6 bases). In germline, CDR1 is SNHLY, CDR2 FYNNEI. The CDR3 is 14 amino acids. V lost 6 bases, J lost 2 bases, and 14 bases lay in between. The CDR3 DNA sequence: TGTGCCAGCAGCAAGGACAGAATGACCTACGAGCAGTACTTC. Protein sequence: CASSKDRMTYEQYF.

This chain uses TRBV28 with TRBJ2-1, with a possible D match to TRBD1 (6 bases). CDR3 size: 12 residues. Germline CDR1 reads MDHEN; CDR2 reads SYDVKM. Trimming stripped 5 bases from V and 11 bases from J, with 13 bases between. CDR3 sequence: CASSPGQLQQFF. In nucleotides, the CDR3 is TGTGCCAGCAGTCCAGGACAGCTTCAGCAGTTCTTC.

This clonotype has a handful of counts. V gene TRBV18 combines with J gene TRBJ2-7; 9 nucleotides line up with TRBD1. CDR1 is KGHSH, CDR2 LQKENI, per germline. Trimming cost V 6 bases and J 1 base; bases outside gene matches: 7. The length of the CDR3 is 15 residues. The CDR3 sequence is CASSPSGQGSYEQYF. In nucleotides, the CDR3 is TGTGCCAGCTCCCCCTCGGGACAGGGTTCCTACGAGCAGTACTTC.

The rearrangement links TRBV10-3 to TRBJ1-1; D is undetermined. Germline values: CDR1 ENHRY, CDR2 SYGVKD. V lost 4 bases to trimming and J lost 10 bases, with 13 bases between them. The CDR3 sequence is 12 residues long. The CDR3 region has the DNA TGTGCCATCAGTGTGGTGTTAGTACTAGCTTTCTTT. It translates to CAISVVLVLAFF.

This clonotype was observed a few times. This sequence joins TRBV6-2 or TRBV6-3 and TRBJ2-5; tentative D call: TRBD1 (5 bases). The ends were cut back, 2 bases at V and 5 bases at J, with 9 bases in the middle. The CDR3 is 13 residues long. The V gene's germline CDR1 is MNHEY and CDR2 SVGEGT. CDR3 coding DNA: TGTGCCAGCAGTTACGCAGGGTTGGAGACCCAGTACTTC. Protein product: CASSYAGLETQYF.

This clonotype was seen at least ten times. The chain is built from TRBV7-2 and TRBJ1-3; D remains unclear. Per germline, CDR1 SGHTA and CDR2 FQGNSA. This CDR3 is built from 19 residues. V was clipped by 0 bases and J by 0 bases, with 18 bases between them. This CDR3 reads CASSLAAARSDSSGNTIYF. In DNA, the CDR3 is TGTGCCAGCAGCTTAGCGGCAGCAAGAAGTGACTCCTCTGGAAACACCATATATTTT.

This clonotype showed up many times. The gene calls are TRBV7-9 and TRBJ2-1; 12 bases align to TRBD2. Looked up from germline, CDR1 is SEHNR and CDR2 is FQNEAQ (reference sequence). With 5 bases clipped from V and 13 bases from J, the junction kept 15 bases outside the gene matches. CDR3 length: 16 amino acids. CDR3 protein: CASSLPRLAGAEPQFF. In DNA form, the CDR3 reads TGTGCCAGCAGCCTCCCGAGACTAGCGGGGGCCGAACCCCAGTTCTTC.

V and J are TRBV4-1 and TRBJ2-7; TRBD2 might be the D (7 bases). The CDR3 consists of 15 residues. V was clipped by 4 bases and J by 1 base, with 14 bases between them. Germline CDR1 reads MGHRA; CDR2 reads YSYEKL. The CDR3 bases are TGCGCCAGCAGCCGAGGGGGGGAACCTTCCTACGAGCAGTACTTC. This gives the protein CASSRGGEPSYEQYF.

The chain has TRBV20-1 and TRBJ2-1; D not resolved. V lost 6 bases to trimming and J lost 3 bases, with 9 bases between them. This CDR3 is built from 12 residues. Per the germline V gene, CDR1 is DFQATT and CDR2 is SNEGSKA (reference sequence). Here the CDR3 reads CSALLYYNEQFF. The CDR3 coding sequence is TGCAGTGCCCTTCTTTACTACAATGAGCAGTTCTTC.

Concerning this clonotype itself: A much larger clone lies a single base off, so this may be a read error. CDR3: CASRPTFGQSNYGYTF. CDR3 bases: TGTGCCAGTAGACCTACGTTCGGACAGTCTAACTATGGCTACACCTTC. The rearrangement links TRBV19 to TRBJ1-2, with a possible D match to TRBD1 (6 bases). Germline lookup yields CDR1 LNHDA and CDR2 SQIVND (reference sequence). This CDR3 is built from 16 residues. Trimming pared 6 bases from V and 0 bases from J, leaving 17 bases between. Full variable domain (remainder filled in from reference TRBV19 and TRBJ1-2): DGGITQSPKYLFRKEGQNVTLSCEQNLNHDAMYWYRQDPGQGLRLIYYSQIVNDFQKGDIAEGYSVSREKKESFPLTVTSAQKNPTAFYLCASRPTFGQSNYGYTFGSGTRLTVV.

In this sample, this clonotype turned up many times. V usage is TRBV6-5 and J usage is TRBJ1-6; 9 bases line up with TRBD1. Per the germline V gene, CDR1 is MNHEY and CDR2 is SVGAGI. V shed 2 bases and J 13 bases; nucleotides not matched to a gene: 9. This CDR3 is built from 15 residues. The CDR3 is CASSYTTGGYAPLHF. The DNA of the CDR3 is TGTGCCAGCAGTTACACCACAGGGGGCTATGCTCCCCTCCACTTT.

This clonotype was seen repeatedly, ten times or more. The rearrangement joins TRBV5-8 to TRBJ1-2; D is unresolved. Germline assignment: CDR1 SGHTS and CDR2 YDEGEE. V was trimmed by 1 base and J by 4 bases, leaving 8 bases between them. CDR3 length: 13 residues. This chain's CDR3 is CASSLMAVYGYTF. The CDR3 nucleotides read TGTGCCAGCAGCTTGATGGCAGTCTATGGCTACACCTTC.

The rearrangement uses TRBV18 and TRBJ2-2; D might be TRBD1 (6 bases). This CDR3 spans 15 amino acids. The germline V gene has CDR1 KGHSH and CDR2 LQKENI. V gave up 2 bases and J gave up 1 base, with 8 bases separating them. DNA for the CDR3: TGTGCCAGCTCACCAGACAGGAGGAACACCGGGGAGCTGTTTTTT. This gives the protein CASSPDRRNTGELFF.

This clonotype was found many times. V is TRBV12-3 or TRBV12-4 and J is TRBJ2-7, with D possibly being TRBD1 (5 bases). The CDR3 extends over 12 amino acids. Trimming cost V 6 bases and J 3 bases, with 9 bases left between them. CDR3 in amino acids: CASSPQGYEQYF. CDR3 DNA sequence: TGTGCCAGCAGCCCCCAGGGCTACGAGCAGTACTTC.